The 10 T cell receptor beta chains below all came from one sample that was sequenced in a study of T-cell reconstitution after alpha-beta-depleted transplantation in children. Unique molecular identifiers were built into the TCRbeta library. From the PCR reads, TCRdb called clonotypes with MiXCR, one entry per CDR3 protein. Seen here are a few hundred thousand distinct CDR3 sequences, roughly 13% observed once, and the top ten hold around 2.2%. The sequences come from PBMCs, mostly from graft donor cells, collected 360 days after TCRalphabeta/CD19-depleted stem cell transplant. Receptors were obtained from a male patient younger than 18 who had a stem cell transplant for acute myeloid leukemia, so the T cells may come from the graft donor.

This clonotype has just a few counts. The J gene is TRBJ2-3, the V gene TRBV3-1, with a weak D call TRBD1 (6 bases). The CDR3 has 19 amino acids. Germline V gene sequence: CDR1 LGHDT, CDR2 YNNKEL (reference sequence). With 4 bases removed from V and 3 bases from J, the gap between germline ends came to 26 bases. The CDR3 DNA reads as TGTGCCAGCAGCCCACCCAATTCTGGTGAGGGGGTATGTACAGATACGCAGTATTTT. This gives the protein CASSPPNSGEGVCTDTQYF.

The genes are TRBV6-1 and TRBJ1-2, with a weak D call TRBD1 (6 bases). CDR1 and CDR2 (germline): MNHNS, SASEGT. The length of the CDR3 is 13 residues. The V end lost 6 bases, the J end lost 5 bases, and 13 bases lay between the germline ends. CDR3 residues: CASSKQGRYGYTF. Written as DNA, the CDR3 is TGTGCCAGCAGCAAACAGGGACGTTATGGCTACACCTTC.

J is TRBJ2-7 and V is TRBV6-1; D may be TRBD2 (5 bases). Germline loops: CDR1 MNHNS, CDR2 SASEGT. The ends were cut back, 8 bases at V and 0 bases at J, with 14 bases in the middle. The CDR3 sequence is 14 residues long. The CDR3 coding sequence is TGTGCCAGCGTGGGAGCAGAGAGCTCCTACGAGCAGTACTTC. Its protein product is CASVGAESSYEQYF.

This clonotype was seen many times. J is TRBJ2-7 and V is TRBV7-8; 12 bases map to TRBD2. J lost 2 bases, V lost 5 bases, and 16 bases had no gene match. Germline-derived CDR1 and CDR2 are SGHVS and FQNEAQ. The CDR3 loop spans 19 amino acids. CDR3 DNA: TGTGCCAGCAGCCAACGTAGAACCCTACTAGCGGGAGGTCCCTACGAGCAGTACTTC. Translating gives CASSQRRTLLAGGPYEQYF.

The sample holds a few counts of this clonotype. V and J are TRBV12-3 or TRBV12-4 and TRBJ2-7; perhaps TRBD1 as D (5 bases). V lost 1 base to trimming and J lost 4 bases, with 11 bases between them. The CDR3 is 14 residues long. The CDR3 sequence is CASSLGTAGYEQYF. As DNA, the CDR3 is TGTGCCAGCAGTTTAGGGACCGCAGGGTACGAGCAGTACTTC.

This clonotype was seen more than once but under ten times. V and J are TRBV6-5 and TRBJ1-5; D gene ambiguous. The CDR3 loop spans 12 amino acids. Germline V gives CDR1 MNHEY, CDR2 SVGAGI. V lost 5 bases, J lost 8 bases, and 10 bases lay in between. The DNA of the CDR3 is TGTGCCAGCAGTGCGACCATGGAGCCCCAGCATTTT. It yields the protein CASSATMEPQHF.

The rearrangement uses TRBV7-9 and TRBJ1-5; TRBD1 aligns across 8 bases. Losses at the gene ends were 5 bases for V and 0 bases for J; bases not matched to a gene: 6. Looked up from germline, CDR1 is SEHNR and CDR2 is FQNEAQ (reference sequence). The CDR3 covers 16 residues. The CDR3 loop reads CASSLGTGDSNQPQHF. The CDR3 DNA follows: TGTGCCAGCAGCCTTGGGACAGGCGATAGCAATCAGCCCCAGCATTTT.

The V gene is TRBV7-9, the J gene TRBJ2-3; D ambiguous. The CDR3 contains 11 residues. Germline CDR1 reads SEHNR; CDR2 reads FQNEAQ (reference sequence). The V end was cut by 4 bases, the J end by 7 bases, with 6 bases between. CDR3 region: CASSSAHTQYF. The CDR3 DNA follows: TGTGCCAGCAGCTCGGCGCATACGCAGTATTTT. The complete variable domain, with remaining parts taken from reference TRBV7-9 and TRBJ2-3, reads DTGVSQNPRHKITKRGQNVTFRCDPISEHNRLYWYRQTLGQGPEFLTYFQNEAQLEKSRLLSDRFSAERPKGSFSTLEIQRTEQGDSAMYLCASSSAHTQYFGPGTRLTVL.

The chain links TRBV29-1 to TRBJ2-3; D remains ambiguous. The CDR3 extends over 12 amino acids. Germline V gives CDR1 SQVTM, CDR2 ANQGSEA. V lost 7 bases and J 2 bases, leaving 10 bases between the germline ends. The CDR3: CSGEASTDTQYF. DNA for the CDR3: TGCAGCGGAGAAGCCTCCACAGATACGCAGTATTTT.

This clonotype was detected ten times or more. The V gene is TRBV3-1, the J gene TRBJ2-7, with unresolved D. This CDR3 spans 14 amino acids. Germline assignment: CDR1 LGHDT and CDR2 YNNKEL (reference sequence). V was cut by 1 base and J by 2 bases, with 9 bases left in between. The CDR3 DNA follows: TGTGCCAGCAGCCAAGTTAGAACCGCCTACGAGCAGTACTTC. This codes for CASSQVRTAYEQYF.